This T cell receptor (beta chain) was obtained from a study of CD8+CD57+ T cells in acquired aplastic anemia. Researchers used genomic DNA as the template to profile TCR beta VDJ and CDR3. Using its own MiXCR run on the reads, TCRdb lists one record per CDR3 protein. The sample carries approximately 170,000 distinct CDR3 sequences, around half recorded once. The sequenced patients had an expansion of CD8+CD57+ cells seen by flow cytometry. The V gene's germline CDR1 is SGHTA and CDR2 FQGNSA. This CDR3 is 13 amino acids long. After removal of 1 base from V and 6 bases from J, the junction contained 3 bases not matched to a gene. In this sample, this clonotype turned up many times.

Sequencing was performed on sorted CD4+, CD8+, or CD8+CD57+ T cells (not recorded which) from PBMCs. The receptor's source is a human donor with aplastic anemia. The rearrangement joins TRBV7-2 to TRBJ2-7, with 7 positions matching TRBD1. Here the CDR3 reads CASSLGQGFEQYV. The CDR3 DNA follows: TGTGCCAGCAGCTTAGGACAGGGCTTCGAGCAGTACGTC.